These T cell receptor beta chains were read from a single sample in a study of CD8 T cells in ankylosing spondylitis. MiXCR, run by TCRdb on the 5' RACE reads, gives a single entry per CDR3 protein. The sample has fewer than 200,000 distinct CDR3 sequences, around 20% seen once. Source material: blood, either unsorted or a sorted T cell fraction (not recorded which). These receptors all stem from a male donor with ankylosing spondylitis or in good health (not recorded which). The CDR3 runs from the conserved cysteine through the conserved F or W. Each record gives: clone size, D gene, J gene, V gene, CDR3 protein, CDR3 DNA. The D gene is left open where the match is weak. Rows may omit the clone size; those that give it use once, few, many or a size class.

few . TRBJ1-4 TRBV5-1 CASSQQGQNEKLFF TGCGCCAGCAGTCAACAGGGACAAAATGAAAAACTGTTTTTT
many TRBD2 TRBJ2-7 TRBV28 CASSRGLAQTYEQYF TGTGCCAGCAGCCGCGGACTAGCCCAAACCTACGAGCAGTACTTC
few TRBD2 TRBJ2-1 TRBV27 CASSPGLAGGSNEQFF TGTGCCAGCAGTCCTGGACTAGCGGGAGGGAGTAATGAGCAGTTCTTC
many . TRBJ2-1 TRBV5-1 CASSLGVVGSYNEQFF TGCGCCAGCAGCTTGGGGGTAGTTGGCTCCTACAATGAGCAGTTCTTC
. . TRBJ2-6 TRBV11-2 CASSLNPVSSGANVLTF TGTGCCAGCAGCTTAAATCCCGTAAGCTCTGGGGCCAACGTCCTGACTTTC
. . TRBJ2-7 TRBV10-3 CAISESQNYEQYF TGTGCCATCAGTGAGAGCCAGAACTACGAGCAGTACTTC
many TRBD1 TRBJ2-1 TRBV6-2/TRBV6-3 CASSRPRDRGTNEQFF TGTGCCAGCAGTAGACCCCGGGACAGGGGGACGAATGAGCAGTTCTTC
many . TRBJ2-3 TRBV5-1 CASSLELRDTQYF TGCGCCAGCAGCTTGGAACTGCGGGATACGCAGTATTTT
many . TRBJ2-7 TRBV27 CASSLTQASSYEQYF TGTGCCAGCAGTTTAACACAGGCTAGCTCCTACGAGCAGTACTTC
. TRBD2 TRBJ2-1 TRBV3-1 CASSRGTRRRNEQFF TGTGCCAGCAGCCGGGGGACTAGACGACGGAATGAGCAGTTCTTC
few TRBD1 TRBJ1-2 TRBV27 CASSTGTGVPNGYTF TGTGCCAGCAGTACCGGAACAGGGGTCCCCAATGGCTACACCTTC
many . TRBJ2-1 TRBV20-1 CSAATGLIDNEQFF TGCAGTGCCGCAACGGGACTTATCGACAATGAGCAGTTCTTC
. . TRBJ1-6 TRBV20-1 CSARAFRRSSYNSPLHF TGCAGTGCTAGAGCCTTTAGGAGAAGCTCCTATAATTCACCCCTCCACTTT
many TRBD1 TRBJ1-4 TRBV27 CASSSQGAGEKLFF TGTGCCAGCAGTTCACAGGGGGCAGGTGAAAAACTGTTTTTT
. . TRBJ2-3 TRBV10-2 CASKEGQGIFVHTQYF TGCGCCAGCAAAGAAGGGCAGGGGATCTTTGTACATACGCAGTATTTT
. TRBD2 TRBJ2-5 TRBV12-5 CASQASGSQDQETQYF TGTGCTAGTCAGGCTAGCGGGAGCCAAGATCAAGAGACCCAGTACTTC
. . TRBJ2-5 TRBV5-1 CASSLDDIQETQYF TGCGCCAGCAGCTTGGACGACATCCAAGAGACCCAGTACTTC
many . TRBJ1-1 TRBV9 CASSPQQWNTEAFF TGTGCCAGCAGCCCCCAGCAGTGGAACACTGAAGCTTTCTTT
once . TRBJ1-1 TRBV18 CASSPVHGGVNTEAFF TGTGCCAGCTCACCAGTGCACGGGGGAGTGAACACTGAAGCTTTCTTT
many . TRBJ2-7 TRBV6-5 CASSFRRPTGGEQYF TGTGCCAGCAGTTTCCGCCGACCAACCGGGGGCGAGCAGTACTTC
. . TRBJ2-1 TRBV2 CASSAVAVNEQLF TGTGCCAGCAGTGCTGTGGCGGTAAATGAGCAGCTTTTC
few TRBD1 TRBJ2-1 TRBV10-3 CAISRTGAGGYNEQFF TGTGCCATCAGTCGGACAGGGGCGGGCGGCTACAATGAGCAGTTCTTC
few TRBD2 TRBJ2-2 TRBV20-1 CSARLAGVDTGELFF TGCAGTGCTAGGTTAGCGGGAGTGGACACCGGGGAGCTGTTTTTT
few TRBD1 TRBJ2-2 TRBV7-3 CASSKTRDSVNTGELFF TGTGCCAGCAGCAAAACTAGGGACAGCGTGAACACCGGGGAGCTGTTTTTT
. . TRBJ2-3 TRBV5-1 CASSLTDRAGADTQYF TGCGCCAGCAGCCTTACGGACAGGGCGGGGGCAGATACGCAGTATTTT
few . TRBJ1-3 TRBV7-2 CASSRDRRNTIYF TGTGCCAGCAGCCGGGACCGCCGAAACACCATATATTTT
many . TRBJ1-2 TRBV29-1 CSGGGSYGYTF TGCAGCGGGGGGGGGTCCTATGGCTACACCTTC
many . TRBJ2-5 TRBV29-1 CSITAGRETQYF TGCAGCATCACGGCAGGGCGGGAGACCCAGTACTTC
few . TRBJ2-7 TRBV15 CATSRDRDRSYEQYF TGTGCCACCAGCAGAGATAGGGATAGAAGCTACGAGCAGTACTTC
. . TRBJ2-5 TRBV27 CASSFAGEVETQYF TGTGCCAGCAGTTTTGCAGGGGAGGTTGAGACCCAGTACTTC
. . TRBJ1-5 TRBV30 CAWTGRSDGPQHF TGTGCCTGGACGGGACGAAGCGACGGGCCCCAGCATTTT
few . TRBJ2-1 TRBV12-3/TRBV12-4 CASSFTGGSYNEQFF TGTGCCAGCAGTTTTACCGGGGGCTCCTACAATGAGCAGTTCTTC
many TRBD1 TRBJ2-1 TRBV2 CASGRGQGSYNEQFF TGTGCCAGCGGTCGAGGACAGGGGTCCTACAATGAGCAGTTCTTC
few . TRBJ2-3 TRBV7-7 CASSLGVRDTQYF TGTGCCAGCAGCCTAGGGGTCAGAGATACGCAGTATTTT
many . TRBJ2-7 TRBV11-1 CASSRDGLYEQYF TGTGCCAGCAGCCGTGACGGTCTCTACGAGCAGTACTTC
. TRBD2 TRBJ2-1 TRBV20-1 CSASTPTSGRANEQFF TGCAGTGCTAGTACCCCGACTAGCGGGAGGGCGAATGAGCAGTTCTTC
few TRBD2 TRBJ2-1 TRBV5-1 CASSLAKLAGGRDNEQFF TGCGCCAGCAGCTTGGCCAAACTAGCGGGAGGTCGAGACAATGAGCAGTTCTTC
many . TRBJ1-2 TRBV15 CATSNRPNYGYTF TGTGCCACCAGCAACAGACCTAACTATGGCTACACCTTC
. . TRBJ2-2 TRBV10-2 CATLGGDRNTGELFF TGCGCCACCCTGGGTGGGGATCGAAACACCGGGGAGCTGTTTTTT
. TRBD2 TRBJ2-1 TRBV20-1 CSAPDTSGIYNEQFF TGCAGTGCTCCGGATACTAGCGGGATCTACAATGAGCAGTTCTTC
. . TRBJ2-2 TRBV5-1 CASSGDSPTGELFF TGCGCCAGCAGCGGAGACAGCCCCACCGGGGAGCTGTTTTTT
many . TRBJ2-2 TRBV20-1 CSARDFLSNTGELFF TGCAGTGCTAGAGATTTCCTATCGAACACCGGGGAGCTGTTTTTT
. . TRBJ2-5 TRBV15 CATSRQESGTETQYF TGTGCCACCAGCAGACAAGAGTCAGGGACAGAGACCCAGTACTTC
few TRBD2 TRBJ2-3 TRBV5-1 CASSGGTSVTDTQYF TGCGCCAGCAGCGGGGGGACTAGCGTCACAGATACGCAGTATTTT
many . TRBJ2-3 TRBV5-1 CASSFGTDLSSTDTQYF TGCGCCAGCAGCTTCGGGACGGATCTTTCCTCCACAGATACGCAGTATTTT
many TRBD2 TRBJ2-7 TRBV20-1 CSAEMQEGSGRVYEQYF TGCAGTGCGGAGATGCAAGAGGGAAGCGGGAGGGTTTACGAGCAGTACTTC
few TRBD1 TRBJ2-2 TRBV14 CASKGSGGSGELFF TGTGCCAGCAAAGGGTCAGGGGGCTCCGGGGAGCTGTTTTTT
. . TRBJ2-2 TRBV6-5 CASSFGGPRTGELFF TGTGCCAGCAGTTTTGGGGGCCCGAGAACCGGGGAGCTGTTTTTT
many TRBD2 TRBJ2-7 TRBV20-1 CSASGLAGSYEQYF TGCAGTGCCTCGGGACTAGCGGGCTCCTACGAGCAGTACTTC
. . TRBJ2-1 TRBV5-1 CASSPDSPYNEQFF TGCGCCAGCAGCCCGGACAGTCCCTACAATGAGCAGTTCTTC
. . TRBJ2-3 TRBV5-1 CASSDVGGPLTDTQYF TGCGCCAGCAGCGACGTGGGGGGGCCCCTCACAGATACGCAGTATTTT